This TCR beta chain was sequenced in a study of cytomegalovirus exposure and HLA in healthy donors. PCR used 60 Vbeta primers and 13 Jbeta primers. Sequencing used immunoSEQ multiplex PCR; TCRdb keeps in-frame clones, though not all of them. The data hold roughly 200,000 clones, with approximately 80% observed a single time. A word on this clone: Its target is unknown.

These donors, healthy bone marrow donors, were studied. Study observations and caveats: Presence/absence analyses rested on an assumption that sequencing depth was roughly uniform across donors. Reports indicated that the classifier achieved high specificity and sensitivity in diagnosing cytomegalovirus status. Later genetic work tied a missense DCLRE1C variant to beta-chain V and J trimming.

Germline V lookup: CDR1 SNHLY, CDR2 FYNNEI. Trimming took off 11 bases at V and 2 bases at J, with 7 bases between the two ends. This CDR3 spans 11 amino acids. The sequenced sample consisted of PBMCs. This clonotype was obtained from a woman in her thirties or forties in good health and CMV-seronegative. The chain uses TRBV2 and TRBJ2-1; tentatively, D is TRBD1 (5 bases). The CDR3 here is CADRAYNEQFF. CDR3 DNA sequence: TGTGCCGACAGAGCCTACAATGAGCAGTTCTTC.